This T cell receptor (beta chain) was sequenced during a study of T-cell reconstitution after alpha-beta-depleted transplantation in children. This clonotype was counted many times. Trimming took 0 bases from V and 7 from J; bases not matched to a gene: 6. Germline CDR1 and CDR2: SGHTA and FQGNSA. CDR3 length: 15 residues. Researchers prepared the TCRbeta library using unique molecular identifiers, the study reports. TCRdb re-derived calls from the PCR reads in MiXCR, one entry per CDR3 protein. The profile shows some 600,000 distinct CDR3 sequences, around a sixth of them singletons. The sequence came from a human donor who donated a stem cell graft to a child with acute myeloid leukemia. The source material was PBMCs from the stem cell graft donor, sampled from the stem cell graft. The chain carries TRBV7-2 and TRBJ2-5; TRBD2 agrees at 9 bases. The CDR3 protein is CASSLARGGVGTQYF. DNA of the CDR3: TGTGCCAGCAGCTTAGCGCGGGGGGGCGTCGGGACCCAGTACTTC.